The clone carrying this TCR beta chain was seen repeatedly, ten times or more. The antigen is unknown. This sample is part of a study of human T cells and chemical hapten exposure. About the study: In the sensitization step, 2% DPC was placed on approximately 2 cm by approximately 2 cm of upper inner arm skin. Overall study results and limits: PT1 expanded TCR numbers tracked positively with patch test score.

From germline, CDR1 is LGHDT and CDR2 YNNKEL (reference sequence). V lost 0 bases and J lost 10, with 12 bases in between. This CDR3 spans 13 amino acids. MiXCR, applied by TCRdb to the RACE reads, yields one record per CDR3 protein. The sample includes approximately 75,000 distinct CDR3 sequences, about 8.5% of them seen just once. As for time point: patch test 2, 6 weeks after DPC sensitization. The treatment is: therapeutic diphenylcyclopropenone sensitization with weekly scalp DPC. The V and J genes are TRBV3-1 and TRBJ1-1; a possible D gene is TRBD1 (5 bases). The source is a woman aged 50 to 60 with alopecia areata. Some clones in this sample may be carry-over from other donors' samples. Sequenced here: whole blood, sampled in connection with sensitization to the hapten diphenylcyclopropenone (DPC). CDR3 in DNA: TGTGCCAGCAGCCAAGATGGCGGGGGGAGAGCTTTCTTT. Translation: CASSQDGGGRAFF.